Sequencing of this TCR beta chain was carried out in a study of cytomegalovirus exposure and HLA in healthy donors. The overall study: Genotyping of roughly 400 donors showed that 65% to 90% belonged to the Caucasian-associated ancestry cluster.

The V end was cut by 4 bases, the J end by 2 bases, with 21 bases between. Germline loops: CDR1 SGHDT, CDR2 YYEEEE. This CDR3 comprises 17 residues. The primer mix had 60 Vbeta and 13 Jbeta primers. The data were produced by immunoSEQ multiplex PCR, yet TCRdb's version contains in-frame clones alone and is incomplete. The table records 70,000 to 100,000 clones, 75% to 85% of them present only once. Points from the study as a whole: Solely CMV serostatus was available to characterize immune exposure.

Comments on this clone: Its antigen remains unknown.

The sequence was collected from a young man in good health and CMV-seronegative. V gene TRBV5-6 combines with J gene TRBJ1-1, with D tentatively TRBD1 (5 bases). The sequenced sample consisted of PBMCs. The CDR3 spells CASSGGMFSGGNTEAFF. DNA for the CDR3: TGTGCCAGCAGCGGGGGGATGTTTTCGGGGGGAAACACTGAAGCTTTCTTT.